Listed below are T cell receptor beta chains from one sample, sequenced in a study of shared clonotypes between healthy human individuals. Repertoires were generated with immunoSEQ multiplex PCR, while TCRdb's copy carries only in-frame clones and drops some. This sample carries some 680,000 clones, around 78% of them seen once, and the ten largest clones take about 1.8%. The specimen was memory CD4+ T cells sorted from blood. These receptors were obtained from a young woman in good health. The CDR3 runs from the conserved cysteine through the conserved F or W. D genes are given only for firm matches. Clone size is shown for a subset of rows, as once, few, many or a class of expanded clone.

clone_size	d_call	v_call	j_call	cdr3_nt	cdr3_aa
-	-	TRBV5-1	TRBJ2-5	TGCGCCAGCGGGAACGCCGGGACCGAGGGAGAGACCCAGTACTTC	CASGNAGTEGETQYF
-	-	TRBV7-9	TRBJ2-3	TGTGCCAGCAGCTATAACCAAGGCACAGATACGCAGTATTTT	CASSYNQGTDTQYF
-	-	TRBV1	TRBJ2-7	TGCACCAGCAGCCAGGGACTAACCCTCTACGAGCAGTACTTC	CTSSQGLTLYEQYF
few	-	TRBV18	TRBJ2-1	TGTGCCAGCTCACCCCTAGCCGACGACTACAATGAGCAGTTCTTC	CASSPLADDYNEQFF
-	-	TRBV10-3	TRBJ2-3	TGTGCCGCAAGCCGGGACCTTCCCCCAGATACGCAGTATTTT	CAASRDLPPDTQYF
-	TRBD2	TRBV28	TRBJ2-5	TGTGCCAGCAGTTTAGGAGTGGGTAGCGGGAGGGCCAGGGAGACCCAGTACTTC	CASSLGVGSGRARETQYF
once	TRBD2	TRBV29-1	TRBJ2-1	TGCAGCGCCCAGATACTAGCGGGAATTAAGAATGAGCAGTTCTTC	CSAQILAGIKNEQFF
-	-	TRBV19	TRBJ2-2	TGTGCCAGTATCGGACAGTACACCGGGGAGCTGTTTTTT	CASIGQYTGELFF
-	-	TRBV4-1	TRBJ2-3	TGCGCCAGCAGGCAACCAGGAGGGAGCACAGATACGCAGTATTTT	CASRQPGGSTDTQYF
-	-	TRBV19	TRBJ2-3	TGTGCCAGTAGTGTAGGCAGCGGTACAGATACGCAGTATTTT	CASSVGSGTDTQYF
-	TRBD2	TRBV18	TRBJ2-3	TGTGCCAGCTCACCCATAGCGGGATCGGTCCCAGATACGCAGTATTTT	CASSPIAGSVPDTQYF
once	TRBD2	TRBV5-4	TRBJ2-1	TGTGCCAGCAGCACCGCCGCCACTAGCGGGTCCTACAATGAGCAGTTCTTC	CASSTAATSGSYNEQFF
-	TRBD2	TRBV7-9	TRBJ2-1	TGTGCCAGCACCACCTGGGGGGGTGGGAATGAGCAGTTCTTC	CASTTWGGGNEQFF
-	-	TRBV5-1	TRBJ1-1	TGCGCCAGCAGGGGTTGGACAAGGAACACTGAAGCTTTCTTT	CASRGWTRNTEAFF
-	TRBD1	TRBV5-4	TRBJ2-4	TGTGCCAGCAGGGATGGACAGGGGGCTTCCAAAAACATTCAGTACTTC	CASRDGQGASKNIQYF
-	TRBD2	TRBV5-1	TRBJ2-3	TGCGCCAGCAGCTCCGGACTAGCGGGAGGCCGGGGGACAGATACGCAGTATTTT	CASSSGLAGGRGTDTQYF
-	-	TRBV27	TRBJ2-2	TGTGCCAGCAGTTTGACTCTCCCGGGAGCCGGGGAGCTGTTTTTT	CASSLTLPGAGELFF
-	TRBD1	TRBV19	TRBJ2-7	TGTGCCAGTAGTAGTCAGGACAGGACCTACGAGCAGTACTTC	CASSSQDRTYEQYF
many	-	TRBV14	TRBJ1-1	TGTGCCAGCAGCCAAGATTTCGGGGGAGGGCTGAACACTGAAGCTTTCTTT	CASSQDFGGGLNTEAFF
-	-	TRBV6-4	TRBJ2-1	TGTGCCAGCAGTGAACAGGGTTTGAGCTCCTACAATGAGCAGTTCTTC	CASSEQGLSSYNEQFF
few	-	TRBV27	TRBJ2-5	TGTGCCAGCAGCCGACTGGGGAAAGAGACCCAGTACTTC	CASSRLGKETQYF
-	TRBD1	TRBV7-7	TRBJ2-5	TGTGCCAGCAGCTACGGGGACAGGGTGTTTACTGAGACCCAGTACTTC	CASSYGDRVFTETQYF
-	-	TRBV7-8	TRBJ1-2	TGTGCCAGCAGCTCCCGAGAGGCAGCTAACTATGGCTACACCTTC	CASSSREAANYGYTF
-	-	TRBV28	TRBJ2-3	TGTGCCAGCAAACGATTTAGATCACTCACAGATACGCAGTATTTT	CASKRFRSLTDTQYF
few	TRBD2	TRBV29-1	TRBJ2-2	TGCAGCGTTCAGCGGGAGGTGGGCGGGGAGCTGTTTTTT	CSVQREVGGELFF
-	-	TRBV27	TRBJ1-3	TGTGCCAGCCAGGGGCCTGGAAACACCATATATTTT	CASQGPGNTIYF
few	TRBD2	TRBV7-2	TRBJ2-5	TGTGCCAGCAGCTTAGGCAGTAGCGGGATACAAGAGACCCAGTACTTC	CASSLGSSGIQETQYF
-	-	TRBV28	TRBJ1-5	TGTGCCAGCAGTTTCCTTAGTAGGACCAATCAGCCCCAGCATTTT	CASSFLSRTNQPQHF
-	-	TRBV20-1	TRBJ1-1	TGCAGTGCTAGTCCCCGGGGTGAAGCTTTCTTT	CSASPRGEAFF